Below are 13 T cell receptor beta chains sequenced from a single sample in a study of response to subunit inactivated influenza vaccine (dated by TCRdb to the late 2010s). Preparation of the library involved RT-PCR. Sequenced on an Illumina HiSeq 2500. TCRdb took the public reads, trimmed them with fastp at Q25, ran MiXCR for clone calling and kept in-frame beta chains. One record per CDR3 amino acid sequence lists the most common genes and DNA. The sample yields hundreds of thousands of distinct CDR3 sequences; about an eighth were counted once. In total, the top ten clones hold about 10% of the sample. The specimen comprised PBMCs from blood, sampled on the day of vaccination. These receptors were taken from a man aged 50 to 59 who received an inactivated influenza vaccine. Donor details come from another sample of the same person, matched by shared clones.

This clonotype occurred many times. V is TRBV25-1 and J is TRBJ2-7, with D possibly TRBD1 on 6 matching bases. From germline, CDR1 is MGHDK and CDR2 SYGVNS. Between the trimmed V and J ends, which lost 7 bases and 2 bases, there was a span of 15 bases. The CDR3 runs 14 residues. DNA of the CDR3: TGTGCCAGCAACCCGCAGGGGACCGCCTACGAGCAGTACTTC. This codes for CASNPQGTAYEQYF.

This clonotype was counted a few times. The chain is built from TRBV10-3 and TRBJ2-3, with unresolved D. Deletions cut 7 bases from V and 4 bases from J, with 15 bases between. CDR3 length: 14 residues. The V gene's germline CDR1 is ENHRY and CDR2 SYGVKD. Here the CDR3 reads CAIKESTASDTQYF. The CDR3 DNA reads TGTGCCATCAAAGAGTCTACGGCCTCAGATACGCAGTATTTT.

The rearrangement joins TRBV12-3 or TRBV12-4 to TRBJ2-1; D gene uncertain. The CDR3 is 17 residues long. V lost 5 bases and J lost 0, with 17 bases in between. The CDR3 DNA reads TGTGCCAGCAGTACACTAAGAACAGCTCGCTCCTACAATGAGCAGTTCTTC. This sequence encodes CASSTLRTARSYNEQFF.

A few counts support this clonotype. CDR3 amino acids: CASSQGSKLTGELFF. DNA of the CDR3: TGCGCCAGCAGCCAGGGCAGTAAACTAACCGGGGAGCTGTTTTTT. The chain combines TRBV4-3 with TRBJ2-2; D unresolved. The CDR3 has 15 amino acids. The V end was cut by 3 bases, the J end by 5 bases, with 13 bases between. Germline V gene data show CDR1 as LGHNA and CDR2 as YSLEER.

This clonotype was picked up many times. The gene calls are TRBV3-1 and TRBJ2-1; D may be TRBD1 or TRBD2 (5 bases each). With 2 bases removed from V and 15 bases from J, the gap between germline ends came to 14 bases. Germline CDR1 is LGHDT and CDR2 is YNNKEL (reference sequence). This CDR3 is 12 amino acids long. The CDR3 bases are TGTGCCAGCAGCCAATCCGGGACCCAGCCGTTCTTC. This encodes CASSQSGTQPFF.

This clonotype has just a few counts. The CDR3 reads CSAREQGIYHNEQFF. The CDR3 DNA follows: TGCAGTGCTAGAGAACAGGGCATTTATCACAATGAGCAGTTCTTC. The genes are TRBV20-1 and TRBJ2-1; D is perhaps TRBD1 (6 bases). Germline CDR1 is DFQATT and CDR2 is SNEGSKA (reference sequence). V lost 0 bases and J lost 5, with 14 bases in between. The CDR3 is made up of 15 amino acids.

This clonotype was counted ten times or more. V and J are TRBV5-1 and TRBJ2-7, with D maybe TRBD2 (6 bases). CDR3 length equals 15 residues. Germline lookup yields CDR1 SGHRS and CDR2 YFSETQ. Between the trimmed V and J ends, which lost 0 bases and 3 bases, there was a span of 13 bases. This chain's CDR3 is CASSLAGLASYEQYF. DNA for the CDR3: TGCGCCAGCAGCTTGGCCGGGCTAGCGAGCTACGAGCAGTACTTC.

This chain links TRBV5-4 with TRBJ2-3; 10 bases align to TRBD2. CDR3 size: 19 residues. V lost 0 bases to trimming and J lost 4 bases; unmatched junction nucleotides: 14. Germline lookup yields CDR1 SGHNT and CDR2 YYREEE (reference sequence). The CDR3: CASSLALYLGLARPDTQYF. CDR3 coding DNA: TGTGCCAGCAGCTTGGCCCTATACTTGGGACTAGCGCGCCCAGATACGCAGTATTTT. The full variable domain, with the rest looked up from reference TRBV5-4 and TRBJ2-3, is ETGVTQSPTHLIKTRGQQVTLRCSSQSGHNTVSWYQQALGQGPQFIFQYYREEENGRGNFPPRFSGLQFPNYSSELNVNALELDDSALYLCASSLALYLGLARPDTQYFGPGTRLTVL.

The chain combines TRBV11-2 with TRBJ2-5, with 9 bases lining up with TRBD2. This CDR3 is 17 amino acids long. Per germline, CDR1 SGHAT and CDR2 FQNNGV. Germline trimming cut 0 bases from V and 1 base from J; bases unmatched to any gene: 6. DNA of the CDR3: TGTGCCAGCAGCTTAGATTTGGCGGGAGGGCCCCAAGAGACCCAGTACTTC. Translating gives CASSLDLAGGPQETQYF.

This clonotype occurred a few times. The chain combines TRBV2 with TRBJ1-5, with a weak D call TRBD1 (5 bases). This CDR3 comprises 15 residues. V was clipped by 2 bases and J by 4 bases, with 12 bases between them. Germline V gene data show CDR1 as SNHLY and CDR2 as FYNNEI. DNA of the CDR3: TGTGCCAGCAGTGAACGGGCGGGGGGGAATCAGCCCCAGCATTTT. Its protein is CASSERAGGNQPQHF.

In its sample, this clonotype was seen a few times. The J gene is TRBJ1-6, the V gene TRBV5-1; D is possibly TRBD1 (6 bases). This CDR3 has 16 amino acids. V was pared by 1 base and J by 7 bases, with 15 bases between. Germline V gene data show CDR1 as SGHRS and CDR2 as YFSETQ. CDR3 in DNA: TGCGCCAGCAGCTTGTCCTTCGGACAGATAAATTCACCCCTCCACTTT. Translated: CASSLSFGQINSPLHF.

This clonotype appeared many times. V gene TRBV7-6 combines with J gene TRBJ2-7; no reliable D call. Trimming took 4 bases from V and 4 from J, leaving 17 bases between them. Germline CDR1 is SGHVS and CDR2 is FNYEAQ. The CDR3 totals 15 residues. The CDR3 loop is CASSSGVGQGYEQYF. CDR3 sequence (DNA): TGTGCCAGCAGCTCCGGTGTGGGCCAAGGGTACGAGCAGTACTTC.

This clonotype turned up a few times. This rearrangement joins TRBV5-6 to TRBJ2-1; no clear D gene. The CDR3 is made up of 18 amino acids. V was clipped by 2 bases and J by 0 bases, with 18 bases between them. CDR1 SGHDT and CDR2 YYEEEE come from the germline V gene. In DNA form, the CDR3 reads TGTGCCAGCAGCTTCGGTTCCGGGTCCGGTAGCTCCTACAATGAGCAGTTCTTC. Amino acids: CASSFGSGSGSSYNEQFF.